This TCR beta chain was recovered during a study of T-cell memory formation after mild COVID-19. Findings and caveats of the study: Contracting CD4+ clones sat mainly in CM and EM; CD8+ in EMRA.

The CDR3 extends over 15 amino acids. Germline CDR1 is SGHTA and CDR2 is FQGNSA. Trimming at V came to 5 bases and at J to 2 bases, leaving 5 bases not matched to a gene. This clonotype turned up a few times. Antigen specificity is unknown. Libraries for TCRalpha and TCRbeta carried sample barcodes and unique molecular identifiers via 5'RACE. In TCRdb, the 5' RACE reads were re-called with MiXCR into one record per CDR3 protein. The data show a few hundred thousand distinct CDR3 sequences, roughly 15% seen once. Sequencing used PBMCs or a T cell subset sorted from them (not recorded which). The source is a man aged 18 to 29 who had mild COVID-19 (a few samples of this study predate the infection). Cell type and time point are not known. J is TRBJ2-3 and V is TRBV7-2; 9 bases fit TRBD1. The CDR3 DNA sequence: TGTGCCAGCAGCGGACAGGGGATTTACACAGATACGCAGTATTTT. This gives the protein CASSGQGIYTDTQYF.